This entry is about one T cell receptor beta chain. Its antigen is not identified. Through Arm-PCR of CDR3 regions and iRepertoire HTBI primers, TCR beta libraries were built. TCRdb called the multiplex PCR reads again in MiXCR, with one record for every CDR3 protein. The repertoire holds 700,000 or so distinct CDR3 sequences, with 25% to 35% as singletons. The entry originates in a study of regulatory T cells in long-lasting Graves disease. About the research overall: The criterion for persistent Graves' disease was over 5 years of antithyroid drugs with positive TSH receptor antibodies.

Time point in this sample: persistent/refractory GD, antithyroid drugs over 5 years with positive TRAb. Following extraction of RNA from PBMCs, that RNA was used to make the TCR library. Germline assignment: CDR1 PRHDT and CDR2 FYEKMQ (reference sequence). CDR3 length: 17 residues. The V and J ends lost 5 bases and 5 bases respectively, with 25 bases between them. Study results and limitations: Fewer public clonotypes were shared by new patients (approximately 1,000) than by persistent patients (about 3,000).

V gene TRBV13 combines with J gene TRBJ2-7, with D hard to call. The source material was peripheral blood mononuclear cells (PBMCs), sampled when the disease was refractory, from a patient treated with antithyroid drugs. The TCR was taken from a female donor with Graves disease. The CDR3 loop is CASSLIVGHSIIHEQYF. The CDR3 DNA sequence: TGTGCCAGCAGCCTTATAGTGGGCCACTCAATCATCCACGAGCAGTACTTC.